Described below is a single TCR beta chain sequence and its context. The antigen remains undetermined. This CDR3 is also generated by other DNA sequences in the sample. This entry is derived from a study of Ad26.COV2.S vaccination and SARS-CoV-2 variants. Overall study: Once, or twice with 56 days between doses, Ad26.COV2.S was given intramuscularly.

Clones were read by immunoSEQ multiplex PCR, and TCRdb kept only the in-frame ones, dropping some. The table includes roughly 390,000 clones, approximately 90% detected once. The CDR3 contains 12 residues. V lost 0 bases and J lost 4, with 3 bases in between. Germline V gives CDR1 LGHDT, CDR2 YNNKEL (reference sequence). Whole-study findings and limits: Vaccinated and placebo-treated recipients had similar non-spike TCR breadth. The TCR breadth and depth analyses may have produced an underestimate of total T cell responses. Once vaccination had occurred, spike-specific CD8+ and CD4+ T cell responses reportedly showed substantial breadth.

Indicated treatment: over 15 received Ad26.COV2.S at low or high dose, single or two shots; 5 received placebo; per-sample allocation not given. Samples analyzed were those drawn on day 63 after the first vaccine or placebo injection. The clonotype originates from a person aged 18-60 years who received the Ad26.COV2.S COVID-19 vaccine or a placebo. The rearrangement links TRBV3-1 (or the pseudogene TRBV3-2) to TRBJ2-5; D gene unclear. The material sequenced was peripheral blood, taken in a trial of Ad26.COV2.S vaccine versus placebo. For the CDR3, the DNA is TGTGCCAGCAGCCAAGATCGAGAGACCCAGTACTTC. Its protein product is CASSQDRETQYF.